This T cell receptor (beta chain) was sequenced in a study of regulatory T cells in long-lasting Graves disease. Study-wide context: For under 3 months, newly diagnosed Graves' patients had been taking antithyroid drugs. Study conclusions and caveats: Persistent disease was characterized by preferential usage of TRBV28, TRBJ1-2 and TRBJ2-5.

Regarding time point: newly diagnosed GD, antithyroid drugs for less than 3 months. PBMCs provided the RNA from which the TCR library was made. Library construction for TCR beta used iRepertoire HTBI primers and Arm-PCR of CDR3 regions. MiXCR, run by TCRdb on the multiplex PCR reads, gives a single entry per CDR3 protein. The profile shows more than 300,000 distinct CDR3 sequences, approximately 12% of them singletons. This clonotype was seen a few times. Antigen: not known. Germline CDR1 and CDR2: SGHNT and YYREEE (reference sequence). V trimming: 3 bases; J trimming: 0 bases; junction bases outside the gene matches: 15. The CDR3 runs 19 residues. This sample was also put to use in a study of T cells in Graves' hyperthyroidism and ophthalmopathy.

Sequenced material: peripheral blood mononuclear cells (PBMCs), taken at new diagnosis, from a patient treated with antithyroid drugs. The clonotype comes from a woman between 18 and 29 years old with Graves disease. The gene calls are TRBV5-4 and TRBJ2-1, with 7 bases aligning to TRBD2. Here the CDR3 reads CASSSTNDFWDYSYNEQFF. The DNA of the CDR3 is TGTGCCAGCAGCTCGACTAACGACTTTTGGGACTACTCCTACAATGAGCAGTTCTTC.